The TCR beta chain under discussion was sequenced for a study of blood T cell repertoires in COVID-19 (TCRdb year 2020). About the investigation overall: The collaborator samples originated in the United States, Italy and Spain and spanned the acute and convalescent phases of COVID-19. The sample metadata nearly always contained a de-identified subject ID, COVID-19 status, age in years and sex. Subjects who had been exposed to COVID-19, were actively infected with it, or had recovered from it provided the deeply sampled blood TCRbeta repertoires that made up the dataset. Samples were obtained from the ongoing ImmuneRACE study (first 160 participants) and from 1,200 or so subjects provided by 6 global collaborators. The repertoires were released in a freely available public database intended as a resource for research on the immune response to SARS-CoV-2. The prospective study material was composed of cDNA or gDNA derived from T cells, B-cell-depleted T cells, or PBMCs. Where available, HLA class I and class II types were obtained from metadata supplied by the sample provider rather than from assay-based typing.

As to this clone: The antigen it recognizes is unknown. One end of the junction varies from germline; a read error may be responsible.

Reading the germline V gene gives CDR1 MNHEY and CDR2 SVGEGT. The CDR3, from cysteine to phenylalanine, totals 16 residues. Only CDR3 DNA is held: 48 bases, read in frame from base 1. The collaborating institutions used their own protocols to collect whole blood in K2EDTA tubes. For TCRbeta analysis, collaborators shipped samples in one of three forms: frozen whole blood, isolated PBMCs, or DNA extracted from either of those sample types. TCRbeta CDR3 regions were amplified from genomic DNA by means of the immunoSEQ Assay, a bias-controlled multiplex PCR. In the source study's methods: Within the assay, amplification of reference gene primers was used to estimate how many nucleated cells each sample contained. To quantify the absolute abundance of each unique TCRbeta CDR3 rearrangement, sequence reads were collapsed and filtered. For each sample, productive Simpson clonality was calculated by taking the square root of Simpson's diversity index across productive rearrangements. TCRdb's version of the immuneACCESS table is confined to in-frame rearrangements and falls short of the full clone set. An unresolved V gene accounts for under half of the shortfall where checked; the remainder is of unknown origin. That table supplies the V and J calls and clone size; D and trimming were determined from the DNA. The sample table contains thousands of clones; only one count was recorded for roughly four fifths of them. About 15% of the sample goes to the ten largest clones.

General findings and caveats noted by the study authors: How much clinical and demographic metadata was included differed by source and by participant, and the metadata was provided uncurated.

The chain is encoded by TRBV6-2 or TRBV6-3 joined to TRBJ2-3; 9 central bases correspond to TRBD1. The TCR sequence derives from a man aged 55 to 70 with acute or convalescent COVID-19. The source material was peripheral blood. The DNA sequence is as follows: TGTGCCAGCAGGTACTACAGGGGGCATGGCACAGATACGCAGTATTTT. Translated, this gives CASRYYRGHGTDTQYF.